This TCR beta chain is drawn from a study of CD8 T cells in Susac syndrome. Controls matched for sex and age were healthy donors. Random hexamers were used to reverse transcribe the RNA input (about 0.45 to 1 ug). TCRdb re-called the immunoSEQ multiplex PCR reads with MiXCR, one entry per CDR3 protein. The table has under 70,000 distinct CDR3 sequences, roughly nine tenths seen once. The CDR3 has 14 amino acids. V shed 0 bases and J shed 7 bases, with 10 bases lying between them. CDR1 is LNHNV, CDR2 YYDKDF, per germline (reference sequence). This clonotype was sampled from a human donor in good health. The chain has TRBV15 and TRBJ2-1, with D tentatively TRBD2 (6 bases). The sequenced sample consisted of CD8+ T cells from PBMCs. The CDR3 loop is CATSRDRAGNEQFF. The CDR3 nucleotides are TGTGCCACCAGCAGAGATCGGGCGGGGAATGAGCAGTTCTTC.